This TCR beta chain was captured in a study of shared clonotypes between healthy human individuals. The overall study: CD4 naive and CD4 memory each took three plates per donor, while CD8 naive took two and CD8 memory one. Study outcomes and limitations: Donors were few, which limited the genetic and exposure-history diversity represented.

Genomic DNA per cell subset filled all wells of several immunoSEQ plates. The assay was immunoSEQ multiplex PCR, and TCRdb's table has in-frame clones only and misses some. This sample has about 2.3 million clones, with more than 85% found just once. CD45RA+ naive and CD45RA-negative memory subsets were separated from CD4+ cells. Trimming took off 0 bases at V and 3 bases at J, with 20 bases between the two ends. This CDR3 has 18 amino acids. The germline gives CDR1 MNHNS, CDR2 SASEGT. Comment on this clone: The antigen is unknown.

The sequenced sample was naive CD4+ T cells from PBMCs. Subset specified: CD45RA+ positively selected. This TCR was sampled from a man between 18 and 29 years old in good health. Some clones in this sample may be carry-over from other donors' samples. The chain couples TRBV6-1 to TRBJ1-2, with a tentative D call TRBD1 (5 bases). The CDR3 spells CASSEASWLGAPYYGYTF. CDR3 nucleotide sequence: TGTGCCAGCAGTGAAGCGAGCTGGTTAGGGGCTCCCTACTATGGCTACACCTTC.